These 19 T cell receptor beta chains came from one sample sequenced in a study of vaccination and CD4 T cells after COVID-19. Their antigens are not known. The treatment here: approximately nine-day PBMC culture with coronavirus spike peptide pools or control peptides (ViraFEST assay). Scientists ran DNA taken from cultured CD4+ T cells through the Oncomine TCR Beta short-read assay for sequencing. TCRdb reprocessed the PCR reads via MiXCR and lists one record per CDR3 protein. The sample gives around 13,000 distinct CDR3 sequences, 20% to 25% of which show up once; roughly a sixth is in the top ten. Sequences were derived from CD4+ T cells from blood, cultured in vitro, sampled after SARS-CoV-2 vaccination. The receptors derive from a human donor who had recovered from COVID-19.

The J gene is TRBJ2-5, the V gene TRBV19, with a possible D match to TRBD2 (5 bases). The V and J ends lost 2 bases and 0 bases respectively, with 16 bases between them. Germline V CDR1 and CDR2: LNHDA, SQIVND (reference sequence). The CDR3 runs to 17 residues. The CDR3 DNA reads as TGTGCCAGTAGTATACAGTTGGACTCCCTGTACCAAGAGACCCAGTACTTC. It codes for CASSIQLDSLYQETQYF.

This clonotype qualifies as medium-sized (0.01 to 0.1%). The chain uses TRBV6-1 and TRBJ1-5; D gene uncertain. Germline V CDR1 and CDR2: MNHNS, SASEGT. The CDR3 sequence is 13 residues long. V was pared by 7 bases and J by 6 bases, with 13 bases between. The CDR3 reads CASTERAGQPQHF. The CDR3 nucleotides read TGTGCCAGCACGGAGAGGGCGGGTCAGCCCCAGCATTTT.

This chain joins TRBV5-1 and TRBJ1-2; weak D call: TRBD1 (6 bases). CDR1 is SGHRS and CDR2 is YFSETQ in the germline V gene. V was trimmed by 6 bases and J by 6 bases, leaving 27 bases between them. The CDR3 has 17 residues. CDR3 nucleotide sequence: TGCGCCAGCACTTCAAGAGCCCGGACCTTAGGGGGGCATGGCTACACCTTC. This gives the protein CASTSRARTLGGHGYTF.

By its share, this clonotype is medium-sized. The chain carries TRBV6-1 and TRBJ1-2; 9 nucleotides agree with TRBD1. This CDR3 spans 15 amino acids. V was pared by 2 bases and J by 6 bases, with 7 bases of the junction left unmatched. The germline V gene encodes CDR1 MNHNS and CDR2 SASEGT. CDR3 in amino acids: CASSEYRTGDNGYTF. CDR3 in DNA: TGTGCCAGCAGTGAATATAGGACAGGGGACAATGGCTACACCTTC.

The chain is built from TRBV29-1 and TRBJ2-5, with D tentatively TRBD2 (6 bases). The CDR3 is made up of 12 amino acids. Trimming shortened V by 6 bases and J by 2 bases, and 10 bases separated the two germline ends. Looked up from germline, CDR1 is SQVTM and CDR2 is ANQGSEA. CDR3 in DNA: TGCAGCGTGCTAGCGACTCAAGAGACCCAGTACTTC. Encoded protein: CSVLATQETQYF.

The chain is built from TRBV10-1 and TRBJ2-4; D may correspond to TRBD1 or TRBD2 (5 bases each). The germline V and J ends were trimmed by 0 bases and 9 bases, with 9 bases remaining between them. This CDR3 spans 13 amino acids. Germline CDR1 is WNHNN and CDR2 is SYGVQD (reference sequence). The DNA of the CDR3 is TGCGCCAGCAGTGAGTCGAGGGGTAGCATTCAGTACTTC. It translates to CASSESRGSIQYF.

V is TRBV19 and J is TRBJ2-7; TRBD1 is a possible D gene (6 bases). Deletions cut 0 bases from V and 9 bases from J, with 18 bases between. Per the germline V gene, CDR1 is LNHDA and CDR2 is SQIVND (reference sequence). The CDR3 has 15 residues. CDR3 sequence reads: CASSIDWGPTGGQYF. Here the CDR3 DNA reads TGTGCCAGTAGTATAGACTGGGGACCGACAGGCGGGCAGTACTTC.

This clonotype was seen a handful of times. The J gene is TRBJ1-2, the V gene TRBV7-2; 7 nucleotides match TRBD1. V was clipped by 4 bases and J by 0 bases; unmatched bases: 5. Germline CDR1 is SGHTA and CDR2 is FQGNSA. The CDR3 loop spans 15 amino acids. CDR3 coding DNA: TGTGCCAGCAGCTACTCCGGGACAGCTAACTATGGCTACACCTTC. Its translation is CASSYSGTANYGYTF.

The chain uses TRBV12-3 or TRBV12-4 and TRBJ1-1, with D tentatively TRBD1 (6 bases). This CDR3 spans 13 amino acids. The V gene lost 7 bases and the J gene lost 6 bases, with 15 bases spanning the gap. The CDR3 reads CASITLGAPEAFF. DNA of the CDR3: TGTGCCAGCATTACCTTGGGGGCTCCTGAAGCTTTCTTT.

This sequence joins TRBV4-1 and TRBJ2-1, with 7 bases fitting TRBD2. The CDR3 spans 17 residues. After removal of 2 bases from V and 8 bases from J, the junction contained 15 bases not matched to a gene. From germline, CDR1 is MGHRA and CDR2 YSYEKL. In nucleotides, the CDR3 is TGCGCCAGCAGCCAAATCGCTAGCCCCGGGAGGTTTTATGAGCAGTTCTTC. Its translation: CASSQIASPGRFYEQFF.

By share, this clonotype counts as medium-sized (0.01 to 0.1%). The chain is built from TRBV7-8 and TRBJ1-5, with D maybe TRBD1 (5 bases). V was pared by 1 base and J by 5 bases, with 18 bases between. Germline loops: CDR1 SGHVS, CDR2 FQNEAQ. This CDR3 has 17 amino acids. This CDR3 reads CASSLGGTRLGDQPQHF. As DNA, the CDR3 is TGTGCCAGCAGCTTAGGGGGTACGAGGTTAGGGGATCAGCCCCAGCATTTT.

The table lists this clonotype with a few counts. This chain connects TRBV18 to TRBJ1-2, with D possibly TRBD1 on 5 matching bases. Germline-derived CDR1 and CDR2 are KGHSH and LQKENI. V lost 0 bases to trimming and J lost 4 bases, with 12 bases between them. This CDR3 spans 15 amino acids. Written as DNA, the CDR3 is TGTGCCAGCTCACCACCGGAGGGGTGGGTCTATGGCTACACCTTC. Translating gives CASSPPEGWVYGYTF.

This clonotype was detected only a few times. In DNA, the CDR3 is TGCGCCAGCGCCGCGGGACAGGGGGTAGAGACCCAGTACTTC. The encoded protein is CASAAGQGVETQYF. The chain employs TRBV10-1 and TRBJ2-5; 11 bases align to TRBD1. Unmatched junction bases numbered 6, after V lost 8 bases and J lost 4 bases. The V gene's germline CDR1 is WNHNN and CDR2 SYGVQD (reference sequence). This CDR3 comprises 14 residues.

This sequence joins TRBV6-1 and TRBJ2-3, with no clear D. Trimming left V 5 bases short and J 1 base short, with 7 bases between. Germline-derived CDR1 and CDR2 are MNHNS and SASEGT. CDR3 size: 13 residues. The CDR3, as DNA: TGTGCCAGCAGTCGCCAAGGCACAGATACGCAGTATTTT. It yields the protein CASSRQGTDTQYF.

Only a few counts were recorded for this clonotype. This chain connects TRBV7-2 to TRBJ2-1, with 7 bases identical to TRBD2. The CDR3 covers 17 residues. CDR1 SGHTA and CDR2 FQGNSA come from the germline V gene. V trimming: 4 bases; J trimming: 4 bases; junction bases outside the gene matches: 13. The CDR3 DNA is TGTGCCAGCAGCTCCTGGGGGGGGACTACCCAATACAATGAGCAGTTCTTC. Encoded protein: CASSSWGGTTQYNEQFF.

This clonotype has just a few counts. This sequence joins TRBV15 and TRBJ2-7; 7 bases line up with TRBD1. Trimming cost V 1 base and J 5 bases; bases outside gene matches: 5. There are 14 residues in the CDR3. Germline V gene sequence: CDR1 LNHNV, CDR2 YYDKDF (reference sequence). CDR3 DNA: TGTGCCACCAGCAGAGGTGGAGACAGGGACGAGCAGTACTTC. Its protein product is CATSRGGDRDEQYF.

This clonotype was seen a handful of times. The chain combines TRBV5-1 with TRBJ2-3, with a weak D call TRBD1 (8 bases). The ends were cut back, 4 bases at V and 6 bases at J, with 12 bases in the middle. The CDR3 contains 13 residues. Germline-derived CDR1 and CDR2 are SGHRS and YFSETQ. The CDR3 DNA follows: TGCGCCAGCAGCACAGGGGGGGCCGATACGCAGTATTTT. Its protein product is CASSTGGADTQYF.

The chain combines TRBV18 with TRBJ2-1; 8 bases line up with TRBD2. CDR1 KGHSH and CDR2 LQKENI come from the germline V gene. Losses at the gene ends were 3 bases for V and 5 bases for J; bases not matched to a gene: 12. CDR3 size: 17 residues. Here the CDR3 DNA reads TGTGCCAGCTCACCTCGGTCGGCGGGAGGAGGTAACAATGAGCAGTTCTTC. As protein: CASSPRSAGGGNNEQFF.

This clonotype was counted a few times. The chain couples TRBV12-3 or TRBV12-4 to TRBJ1-6; a weak D match, TRBD1 (6 bases). CDR3 length: 18 amino acids. V dropped 5 bases and J dropped 9 bases, with 26 bases sitting between them. CDR3 bases: TGTGCCAGCAGTCTACGCACCGTGATACAGGGTGGTGCTTCACCCCTCCACTTT. It encodes CASSLRTVIQGGASPLHF.